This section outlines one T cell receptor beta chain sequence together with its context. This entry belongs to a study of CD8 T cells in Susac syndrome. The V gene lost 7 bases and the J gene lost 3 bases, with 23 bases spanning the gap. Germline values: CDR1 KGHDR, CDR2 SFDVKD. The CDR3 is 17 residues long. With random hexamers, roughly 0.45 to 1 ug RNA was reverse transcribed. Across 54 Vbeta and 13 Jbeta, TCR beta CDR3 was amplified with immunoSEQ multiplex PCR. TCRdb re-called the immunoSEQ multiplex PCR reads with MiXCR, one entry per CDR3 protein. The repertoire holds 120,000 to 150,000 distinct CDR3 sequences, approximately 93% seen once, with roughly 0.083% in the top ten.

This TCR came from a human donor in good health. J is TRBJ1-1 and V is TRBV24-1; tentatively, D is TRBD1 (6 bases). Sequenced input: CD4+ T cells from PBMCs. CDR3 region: CATRATPGTPGDTEAFF. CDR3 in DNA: TGTGCCACCAGGGCCACACCCGGGACACCTGGGGACACTGAAGCTTTCTTT.